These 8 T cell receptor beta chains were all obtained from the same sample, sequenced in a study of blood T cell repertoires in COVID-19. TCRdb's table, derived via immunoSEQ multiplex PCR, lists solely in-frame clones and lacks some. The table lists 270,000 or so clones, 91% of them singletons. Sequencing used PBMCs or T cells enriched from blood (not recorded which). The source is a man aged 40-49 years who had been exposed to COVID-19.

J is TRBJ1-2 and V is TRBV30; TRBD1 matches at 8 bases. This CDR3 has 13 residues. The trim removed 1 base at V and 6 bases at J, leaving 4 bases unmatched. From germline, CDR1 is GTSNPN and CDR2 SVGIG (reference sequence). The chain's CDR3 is CAWSDRGIDGYTF. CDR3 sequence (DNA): TGTGCCTGGAGTGACAGGGGGATCGATGGCTACACCTTC.

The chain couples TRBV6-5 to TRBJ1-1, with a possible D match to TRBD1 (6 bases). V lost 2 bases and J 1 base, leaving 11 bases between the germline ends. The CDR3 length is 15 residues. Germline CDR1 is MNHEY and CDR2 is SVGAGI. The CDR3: CASSYNRDKNTEAFF. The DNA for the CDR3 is TGTGCCAGCAGTTACAACCGGGACAAGAACACTGAAGCTTTCTTT.

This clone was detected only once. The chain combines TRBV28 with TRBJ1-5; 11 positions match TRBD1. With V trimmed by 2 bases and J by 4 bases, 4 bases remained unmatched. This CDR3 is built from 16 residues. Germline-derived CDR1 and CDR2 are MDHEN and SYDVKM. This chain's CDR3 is CASSLAGTGGNQPQHF. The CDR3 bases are TGTGCCAGCAGTTTAGCCGGGACAGGGGGTAATCAGCCCCAGCATTTT.

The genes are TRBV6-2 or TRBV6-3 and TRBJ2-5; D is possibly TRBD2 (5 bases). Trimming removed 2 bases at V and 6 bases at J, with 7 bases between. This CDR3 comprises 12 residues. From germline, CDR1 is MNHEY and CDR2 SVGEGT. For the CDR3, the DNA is TGTGCCAGCAGTTACGGGAGCCAGACCCAGTACTTC. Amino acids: CASSYGSQTQYF.

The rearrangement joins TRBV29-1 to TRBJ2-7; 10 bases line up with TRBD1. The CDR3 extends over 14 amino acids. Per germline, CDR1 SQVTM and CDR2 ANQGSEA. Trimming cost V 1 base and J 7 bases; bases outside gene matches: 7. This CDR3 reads CSVEGDRGRGEQYF. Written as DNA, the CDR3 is TGCAGCGTTGAAGGCGACAGGGGGCGCGGTGAGCAGTACTTC.

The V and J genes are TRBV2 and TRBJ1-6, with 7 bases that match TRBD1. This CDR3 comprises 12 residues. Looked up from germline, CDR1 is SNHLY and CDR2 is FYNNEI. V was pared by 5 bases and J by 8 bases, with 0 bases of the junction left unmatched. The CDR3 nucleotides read TGTGCCAGCAGTACAGGGGATTCACCCCTCCACTTT. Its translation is CASSTGDSPLHF.

DNA of the CDR3: TGCGCCAGCAGCTTGTCGGGGGTTCGTGGCGCAGATACGCAGTATTTT. This sequence encodes CASSLSGVRGADTQYF. V and J are TRBV5-1 and TRBJ2-3, with D tentatively TRBD2 (6 bases). Trimming cost V 1 base and J 4 bases, with 16 bases left between them. The germline V gene encodes CDR1 SGHRS and CDR2 YFSETQ. This CDR3 has 16 amino acids.

In nucleotides, the CDR3 is TGTGCCAGTCTCAGGGGCGATTCCTCTGGAAACACCATATATTTT. This translates into CASLRGDSSGNTIYF. The rearrangement joins TRBV19 to TRBJ1-3; D might be TRBD1 (6 bases). Looked up from germline, CDR1 is LNHDA and CDR2 is SQIVND (reference sequence). V was trimmed by 8 bases and J by 0 bases, leaving 14 bases between them. This CDR3 region has 15 residues.